The following is a T cell receptor (beta chain) sequence with its context. Its antigen remains unidentified. V lost 3 bases to trimming and J lost 2 bases; unmatched junction nucleotides: 3. The CDR3 extends over 14 amino acids. CDR1 SEHNR and CDR2 FQNEAQ come from the germline V gene (reference sequence). Libraries were prepared by immunoSEQ multiplex PCR; TCRdb keeps only in-frame clonotypes and omits some of them. The sample has some 30,000 clones; about 80% are singletons. The data were taken from a study of a mutant IDH1 vaccine in newly diagnosed glioma. Study-level background: Previous treatment comprised radiotherapy, temozolomide, or both, mostly both. Visit V12 was conducted at week 35 as the safety follow-up. Visit V13 came later, at week 47.

Time point indicated: week 47, end of study. One vaccine dose held 300 ug of mutant IDH1 20-mer peptide and came with topical imiquimod. Astrocytomas found in donors were new, WHO grade 3 or 4, IDH1-mutant and ATRX-lost. Study observations and caveats: Altogether, around 93% of patients exhibited vaccine-induced immune responses.

The receptor comes from a young man with glioma. Sequencing used PBMCs, obtained from a glioma patient whose treatment included an IDH1 peptide vaccine. V is TRBV7-9 and J is TRBJ2-7; 8 bases are a match to TRBD2. Written as DNA, the CDR3 is TGTGCCAGCAGCTTTAGCGGGGAAACCTACGAGCAGTACTTC. Translated: CASSFSGETYEQYF.